This passage covers 10 T cell receptor beta chains from one sample sequenced in a study of shared clonotypes between healthy human individuals. The assay was immunoSEQ multiplex PCR, and TCRdb's table has in-frame clones only and misses some. The sample records 2,500,000 or so clones, over 85% being singletons. Source material: naive CD4+ T cells from PBMCs. Subset defined: CD45RA+ positively selected. These TCRs come from a man younger than 30 in good health. Some clones in this sample may be carry-over from other donors' samples.

Worth noting for this clone: This specimen includes other DNA sequences encoding the same CDR3. The DNA of the CDR3 is TGCGCCAGCAGCTTGGAAGGACAGGGCCTCTACGAGCAGTACTTC. It is translated as CASSLEGQGLYEQYF. J is TRBJ2-7 and V is TRBV5-1; 8 bases map to TRBD1. The germline V gene has CDR1 SGHRS and CDR2 YFSETQ. Unmatched junction bases numbered 5, after V lost 0 bases and J lost 3 bases. The CDR3 covers 15 residues. The variable domain in full, completed from reference TRBV5-1 and TRBJ2-7, reads KAGVTQTPRYLIKTRGQQVTLSCSPISGHRSVSWYQQTPGQGLQFLFEYFSETQRNKGNFPGRFSGRQFSNSRSEMNVSTLELGDSALYLCASSLEGQGLYEQYFGPGTRLTVT.

A remark on this clone: The same CDR3 arises from other DNA sequences in this sample as well. CDR3 DNA: TGTGCCAGCAGCTTGGTTGGGGAGACCCAGTACTTC. Its protein is CASSLVGETQYF. The chain uses TRBV5-6 and TRBJ2-5, with D uncertain. Germline assignment: CDR1 SGHDT and CDR2 YYEEEE. The CDR3 sequence is 12 residues long. Trimming removed 0 bases from V and 5 bases from J, with 5 bases in between.

The CDR3 nucleotides are TGTGCCTGGAATCAGGGGGGCCCTAATGAAAAACTGTTTTTT. It codes for CAWNQGGPNEKLFF. The V gene is TRBV30, the J gene TRBJ1-4; 7 nucleotides match TRBD1. The CDR3 is 14 residues long. Germline V gives CDR1 GTSNPN, CDR2 SVGIG (reference sequence). V gave up 4 bases and J gave up 3 bases; unmatched junction bases: 5.

Remarks on this clone: Other nucleotide sequences in the sample specify the same CDR3. This rearrangement joins TRBV9 to TRBJ1-2; D might be TRBD1 (6 bases). The CDR3 consists of 13 residues. The germline V gene encodes CDR1 SGDLS and CDR2 YYNGEE. The V end lost 2 bases, the J end lost 2 bases, and 7 bases lay between the germline ends. This CDR3 is CASSVDRNYGYTF. In DNA form, the CDR3 reads TGTGCCAGCAGCGTTGACAGGAACTATGGCTACACCTTC. Variable domain in full (rest from reference TRBV9 and TRBJ1-2): DSGVTQTPKHLITATGQRVTLRCSPRSGDLSVYWYQQSLDQGLQFLIQYYNGEERAKGNILERFSAQQFPDLHSELNLSSLELGDSALYFCASSVDRNYGYTFGSGTRLTVV.

This clone was observed a handful of times. The gene calls are TRBV30 and TRBJ1-5, with D possibly TRBD1 on 5 matching bases. Germline V lookup: CDR1 GTSNPN, CDR2 SVGIG (reference sequence). This CDR3 has 14 residues. The V and J ends lost 0 bases and 7 bases respectively, with 13 bases between them. The CDR3 DNA sequence: TGTGCCTGGAGTGTACGGGGAGGGGAACAGCCCCAGCATTTT. It is translated as CAWSVRGGEQPQHF.

The chain carries TRBV9 and TRBJ2-4, with a possible D match to TRBD2 (6 bases). V was pared by 5 bases and J by 10 bases, with 16 bases between. CDR3 size: 13 residues. Germline assignment: CDR1 SGDLS and CDR2 YYNGEE. CDR3 in DNA: TGTGCCAGCAGTTGGCGCGGACGGGGGATTCAGTACTTC. It specifies CASSWRGRGIQYF. Full variable domain (missing parts from reference TRBV9 and TRBJ2-4): DSGVTQTPKHLITATGQRVTLRCSPRSGDLSVYWYQQSLDQGLQFLIQYYNGEERAKGNILERFSAQQFPDLHSELNLSSLELGDSALYFCASSWRGRGIQYFGAGTRLSVL.

The chain couples TRBV2 to TRBJ2-1, with TRBD2 matching over 8 bases. CDR3 length: 14 residues. J lost 9 bases, V lost 10 bases, and 14 bases had no gene match. CDR1 and CDR2 (germline): SNHLY, FYNNEI. The CDR3 nucleotides are TGTGCCACAAAGCGGGAGTTTGGGCCAGGTGAGCAGTTCTTC. Translating it yields CATKREFGPGEQFF.

V is TRBV5-1 and J is TRBJ2-7; 7 bases line up with TRBD1. The CDR3 runs 15 residues. The V gene's germline CDR1 is SGHRS and CDR2 YFSETQ. The J segment lost 2 bases and the V segment lost 3 bases, leaving 8 bases of the junction unmatched. For the CDR3, the DNA is TGCGCCAGCAGCTACATGACAGGGACGGCCTACGAGCAGTACTTC. It codes for CASSYMTGTAYEQYF.

This clone was counted a few times. The gene calls are TRBV2 and TRBJ2-1, with 10 bases that match TRBD2. After removal of 0 bases from V and 7 bases from J, the junction contained 12 bases not matched to a gene. The CDR3 sequence is 18 residues long. Germline V gene sequence: CDR1 SNHLY, CDR2 FYNNEI. The CDR3, as DNA: TGTGCCAGCAGTGAAGCGGGGCTAGCGGGAGCCCTTGGGAATGAGCAGTTCTTC. This codes for CASSEAGLAGALGNEQFF.

The chain recombines TRBV18 with TRBJ2-3, with D maybe TRBD2 (5 bases). Between the trimmed V and J ends, which lost 4 bases and 2 bases, there was a span of 7 bases. The CDR3 is 13 residues long. Germline CDR1 KGHSH, CDR2 LQKENI. The DNA of the CDR3 is TGTGCCAGCTCACTAGACTACACAGATACGCAGTATTTT. Protein: CASSLDYTDTQYF.